This record covers a single T cell receptor (beta chain). This specimen belongs to a study of blood T cell repertoires in COVID-19. The authors' processing: Estimated nucleated cell counts came from reference gene primer amplification. The assay was immunoSEQ multiplex PCR, and TCRdb's table has in-frame clones only and misses some. V, J and clone size reflect that table, while D and trimming were determined from the DNA. The sample yields under 150,000 clones, 80% to 90% seen once. Trimming took off 0 bases at V and 1 base at J, with 25 bases between the two ends. Per germline, CDR1 SGHRS and CDR2 YFSETQ. The CDR3 covers 20 residues. Followed longitudinally, the Seattle patients had been enrolled during active infection.

The receptor's source is a woman in her sixties or seventies with COVID-19, enrolled during active disease. The chain employs TRBV5-1 and TRBJ1-2; D may be TRBD1 (5 bases). What was sequenced was peripheral blood. The DNA of the CDR3 is TGCGCCAGCAGCTTGGAAACGGGGCCGGGAGGGATGAAACGTAACTATGGCTACACCTTC. Translation gives CASSLETGPGGMKRNYGYTF.